The sample holds a few counts of the clone carrying this T cell receptor (beta chain). Its antigen remains unknown. This record belongs to a study of cytomegalovirus exposure and HLA in healthy donors. Whole-study results and caveats: Sequencing depth roughly uniform across donors was assumed in presence/absence analyses. Researchers reported in a later analysis that a missense DCLRE1C variant was tied to TCR beta V- and J-gene trimming. Among TCR sequences, most were rare, though some public TCRs appeared in many donors.

PCR primers comprised 60 Vbeta and 13 Jbeta primers. Some clones are missing from TCRdb's copy, which holds only in-frame ones; the method was immunoSEQ multiplex PCR. The sample contains 95,000 to 110,000 clones, approximately 76% of which appear only once. The length of the CDR3 is 12 residues. V lost 2 bases, J lost 9 bases, and 8 bases lay in between. Germline assignment: CDR1 KGHSH and CDR2 LQKENI. The sequence came from a young woman in good health and CMV-seropositive. Sequencing was done on a sample of PBMCs. The genes are TRBV18 and TRBJ2-1; weak D call: TRBD2 (5 bases). For the CDR3, the DNA is TGTGCCAGCTCACCAGGGGAGATTGAGCAGTTCTTC. This translates into CASSPGEIEQFF. The full variable domain, with the rest looked up from reference TRBV18 and TRBJ2-1, is NAGVMQNPRHLVRRRGQEARLRCSPMKGHSHVYWYRQLPEEGLKFMVYLQKENIIDESGMPKERFSAEFPKEGPSILRIQQVVRGDSAAYFCASSPGEIEQFFGPGTRLTVL.